The TCR beta chain described here comes from a study of blood T cell repertoires in COVID-19. Study at large: T cells, B-cell-depleted T cells, or PBMCs provided the cDNA or gDNA that served as material.

This clone was seen a handful of times. The germline V gene encodes CDR1 SGHTA and CDR2 FQGTGA. V gave up 6 bases and J gave up 8 bases; unmatched junction bases: 9. The CDR3 loop spans 13 amino acids. Per the study methods: Reference gene primer amplification gave nucleated cell count estimates. The data were produced by immunoSEQ multiplex PCR, yet TCRdb's version contains in-frame clones alone and is incomplete. V and J calls and clone size are as listed in that table; D and trimming were resolved from the DNA. The sample shows around 57,000 clones, over 75% of them seen only once. The chain carries TRBV7-3 and TRBJ1-2, with 7 bases fitting TRBD1. This TCR derives from a man aged 45-65 years with active COVID-19. Specimen: peripheral blood. CDR3 in amino acids: CASSPGTVGGYTF. CDR3 in DNA: TGTGCCAGCAGTCCCGGGACAGTCGGAGGCTACACCTTC.